This TCR beta chain emerged from a study of T cells in Graves' hyperthyroidism and ophthalmopathy. Study-level information: Peripheral blood sampling occurred at initial diagnosis, before any treatment.

TCR beta CDR3 regions were amplified from RNA transcripts. When the TCR CDR3 underwent first-round RT-PCR, the HTBI primer set was used. TCRdb reprocessed the multiplex PCR reads with MiXCR, giving one entry per CDR3 protein. The table lists roughly 99,000 distinct CDR3 sequences, about a sixth of them singletons. The CDR3 spans 13 residues. Trimming removed 1 base from V and 6 bases from J, with 10 bases in between. CDR1 and CDR2 from the germline V gene are PRHDT and FYEKMQ (reference sequence). This clonotype was counted many times. The chain is built from TRBV13 and TRBJ2-7; D ambiguous. The receptor comes from a woman aged 45-60 years with Graves' hyperthyroidism. Sample: blood. The CDR3 region is CASSLEVGAEQYF. As DNA, the CDR3 is TGTGCCAGCAGCTTAGAAGTCGGCGCCGAGCAGTACTTC.